This TCR beta chain is from a study of blood T cell repertoires in COVID-19. Methods used by the authors: It was from reference gene primer amplification that nucleated cell counts were estimated. Produced via immunoSEQ multiplex PCR; TCRdb's table is partial and in-frame only. The D gene and trimming were derived from the DNA, and the V and J assignments and clone size from that table. The sample lists 95,000 to 150,000 clones, over 65% occurring once. V shed 6 bases and J 10 bases; nucleotides not matched to a gene: 5. Per the germline V gene, CDR1 is MNHEY and CDR2 is SVGAGI. This CDR3 comprises 12 residues.

Sequencing was done on a sample of peripheral blood. V and J are TRBV6-5 and TRBJ1-5; TRBD1 agrees at 8 bases. The sequence was obtained from a human donor with acute or convalescent COVID-19. The donor label of this sample is uncertain. This CDR3 reads CASRPDRGPQHF. CDR3 bases: TGTGCCAGCAGGCCCGACAGGGGCCCCCAGCATTTT.